Following are 28 T cell receptor beta chains from one sample sequenced in a study of CD8 T cells in ankylosing spondylitis. One entry per CDR3 protein, called by TCRdb with MiXCR from the 5' RACE reads. The sample has 10,000 to 15,000 distinct CDR3 sequences; approximately 2.5% are singletons. Sequenced material: blood, either unsorted or a sorted T cell fraction (not recorded which). The receptor source for this set is a male donor with ankylosing spondylitis or in good health (not recorded which).

This clonotype was seen repeatedly, ten times or more. The chain has TRBV9 and TRBJ1-6; maybe TRBD1 (5 bases). The V end was cut by 2 bases, the J end by 3 bases, with 12 bases between. The CDR3 sequence is 16 residues long. Germline assignment: CDR1 SGDLS and CDR2 YYNGEE. The CDR3 reads CASSVSGTDYNSPLHF. CDR3 DNA: TGTGCCAGCAGCGTTTCCGGGACCGACTATAATTCACCCCTCCACTTT.

This clonotype was found many times. The chain has TRBV9 and TRBJ1-4, with D maybe TRBD1 (6 bases). Trimming removed 4 bases at V and 4 bases at J, with 14 bases between. The germline V gene encodes CDR1 SGDLS and CDR2 YYNGEE. CDR3 length: 15 amino acids. Here the CDR3 DNA reads TGTGCCAGCAGCTTAGGGGGGACCTATAATGAAAAACTGTTTTTT. This encodes CASSLGGTYNEKLFF.

This clonotype occurred many times. The rearrangement links TRBV9 to TRBJ2-2; 9 positions agree with TRBD2. There are 18 residues in the CDR3. Trimming at V came to 0 bases and at J to 6 bases, leaving 12 bases not matched to a gene. Germline V gives CDR1 SGDLS, CDR2 YYNGEE. DNA for the CDR3: TGTGCCAGCAGCGTAGCTGGAGGTAGGGGACTAGCCCCCGGGGAGCTGTTTTTT. It specifies CASSVAGGRGLAPGELFF. The whole variable domain, remainder taken from reference TRBV9 and TRBJ2-2, is DSGVTQTPKHLITATGQRVTLRCSPRSGDLSVYWYQQSLDQGLQFLIQYYNGEERAKGNILERFSAQQFPDLHSELNLSSLELGDSALYFCASSVAGGRGLAPGELFFGEGSRLTVL.

The chain employs TRBV9 and TRBJ2-1, with 8 bases that match TRBD2. The V gene's germline CDR1 is SGDLS and CDR2 YYNGEE. The CDR3 is 17 amino acids. V lost 0 bases to trimming and J lost 7 bases; unmatched junction nucleotides: 12. CDR3: CASSVDPVAGLRNEQFF. The CDR3 coding sequence is TGTGCCAGCAGCGTAGACCCCGTAGCGGGGCTAAGGAATGAGCAGTTCTTC.

This clonotype was seen many times. The V call is TRBV9, the J call TRBJ1-4; TRBD1 matches at 7 bases. The V gene's germline CDR1 is SGDLS and CDR2 YYNGEE. The CDR3 loop spans 16 amino acids. V shed 4 bases and J 2 bases; nucleotides not matched to a gene: 8. The CDR3 nucleotides are TGTGCCAGCAGCTTGACAAACAGGGGTACTAATGAAAAACTGTTTTTT. Encoded protein: CASSLTNRGTNEKLFF.

This clonotype occurred many times. The chain uses TRBV9 and TRBJ2-1; 10 nucleotides agree with TRBD2. The CDR3 sequence is 18 residues long. Looked up from germline, CDR1 is SGDLS and CDR2 is YYNGEE. Unmatched junction bases numbered 11, after V lost 0 bases and J lost 5 bases. CDR3 bases: TGTGCCAGCAGCGTAGATCCCAGAGCGGGGGGGCATAACAATGAGCAGTTCTTC. This sequence encodes CASSVDPRAGGHNNEQFF.

This clonotype was observed at least ten times. The gene calls are TRBV9 and TRBJ2-5; possibly TRBD1 for D (6 bases). Deletions cut 6 bases from V and 2 bases from J, with 11 bases between. CDR1 is SGDLS and CDR2 is YYNGEE in the germline V gene. The CDR3 runs 13 residues. Written as DNA, the CDR3 is TGTGCCAGCAACCTACAGGGTCAAGAGACCCAGTACTTC. Translated: CASNLQGQETQYF.

This clonotype was counted at least ten times. The chain links TRBV9 to TRBJ2-1; TRBD2 might be the D (6 bases). V was clipped by 4 bases and J by 6 bases, with 23 bases between them. Germline lookup yields CDR1 SGDLS and CDR2 YYNGEE. This CDR3 region has 17 residues. The CDR3 sequence: CASSPRLDRRGSNEQFF. Written as DNA, the CDR3 is TGTGCCAGCAGCCCCAGACTAGACCGTCGTGGAAGCAATGAGCAGTTCTTC.

This clonotype was seen many times. This chain connects TRBV9 to TRBJ1-4, with TRBD1 matching over 7 bases. Germline V gene lookup returns CDR1 SGDLS and CDR2 YYNGEE. V was pared by 4 bases and J by 2 bases, with 8 bases of the junction left unmatched. CDR3 length: 16 residues. The CDR3 here is CASSSGQYDTNEKLFF. In nucleotides, the CDR3 is TGTGCCAGCAGCTCGGGACAGTACGACACTAATGAAAAACTGTTTTTT. Looking up the rest from reference TRBV9 and TRBJ1-4 gives the full variable domain: DSGVTQTPKHLITATGQRVTLRCSPRSGDLSVYWYQQSLDQGLQFLIQYYNGEERAKGNILERFSAQQFPDLHSELNLSSLELGDSALYFCASSSGQYDTNEKLFFGSGTQLSVL.

This clonotype was observed many times. The rearrangement joins TRBV9 to TRBJ2-1, with TRBD2 matching 10 bases. The CDR3 spans 17 residues. Germline CDR1 is SGDLS and CDR2 is YYNGEE. The V gene end was trimmed by 0 bases and the J gene end by 0 bases; junction bases not matched to a gene: 3. The CDR3 loop is CASSVASGGSSYNEQFF. Here the CDR3 DNA reads TGTGCCAGCAGCGTAGCTAGCGGGGGCTCCTCCTACAATGAGCAGTTCTTC.

At least ten counts were recorded for this clonotype. V is TRBV9 and J is TRBJ2-2; 7 bases agree with TRBD2. The germline gives CDR1 SGDLS, CDR2 YYNGEE. V trimming: 0 bases; J trimming: 3 bases; junction bases outside the gene matches: 2. The CDR3 contains 15 residues. CDR3 nucleotide sequence: TGTGCCAGCAGCGTAGCTAGCGGCCACACCGGGGAGCTGTTTTTT. Translation gives CASSVASGHTGELFF.

This clonotype is judged medium-sized. The V and J genes are TRBV9 and TRBJ2-3; possible D gene TRBD1, 6 bases. This CDR3 is built from 15 residues. Germline CDR1 and CDR2: SGDLS and YYNGEE. V lost 4 bases to trimming and J lost 2 bases, with 14 bases between them. The DNA for the CDR3 is TGTGCCAGCAGCCTAGGGGGACCGACCACAGATACGCAGTATTTT. Translating gives CASSLGGPTTDTQYF.

In this sample, this clonotype turned up many times. The chain carries TRBV9 and TRBJ2-2, with 12 bases aligning to TRBD2. This CDR3 contains 17 residues. CDR1 is SGDLS, CDR2 YYNGEE, per germline. Losses at the gene ends were 0 bases for V and 4 bases for J; bases not matched to a gene: 4. The CDR3 region is CASSVGRLAGVTGELFF. The CDR3 nucleotides are TGTGCCAGCAGCGTAGGGAGACTAGCGGGAGTCACCGGGGAGCTGTTTTTT.

This clonotype occurred many times. The rearrangement uses TRBV9 and TRBJ2-2; 9 nucleotides agree with TRBD1. With V trimmed by 4 bases and J by 0 bases, 4 bases remained unmatched. Germline-derived CDR1 and CDR2 are SGDLS and YYNGEE. The CDR3 extends over 16 amino acids. CDR3 DNA sequence: TGTGCCAGCAGCTCACAGGGGGCAACGAACACCGGGGAGCTGTTTTTT. Translated: CASSSQGATNTGELFF.

Within the sample, this clonotype is medium-sized (0.01 to 0.1%). The CDR3 coding sequence is TGTGCCAGCAGTCTCAGGGGGAACTATAATTCACCCCTCCACTTT. Encoded protein: CASSLRGNYNSPLHF. The V call is TRBV9, the J call TRBJ1-6, with 7 positions matching TRBD1. The CDR3 has 15 residues. Germline V gives CDR1 SGDLS, CDR2 YYNGEE. V dropped 5 bases and J dropped 3; count of bases not matched to a gene: 5.

This clonotype was counted at least ten times. The CDR3 nucleotides are TGTGCCAGCAGCCCCTCAAAGGGGGTGCGGGCAGATACGCAGTATTTT. As protein: CASSPSKGVRADTQYF. The rearrangement uses TRBV9 and TRBJ2-3; weak D call: TRBD1 (6 bases). This CDR3 is 16 amino acids long. V was trimmed by 4 bases and J by 4 bases, leaving 19 bases between them. Germline V gene data show CDR1 as SGDLS and CDR2 as YYNGEE.

This clonotype was seen many times. This sequence joins TRBV9 and TRBJ2-3; TRBD1 matches at 7 bases. The CDR3 has 16 amino acids. The germline CDR1 and CDR2 sequences are SGDLS and YYNGEE. Unmatched junction bases numbered 5, after V lost 0 bases and J lost 1 base. CDR3 sequence (DNA): TGTGCCAGCAGCGTAGACAGGGGTGCAGGCACAGATACGCAGTATTTT. Protein product: CASSVDRGAGTDTQYF.

The table lists this clonotype with many counts. The V and J genes are TRBV9 and TRBJ1-4; D remains ambiguous. Per the germline V gene, CDR1 is SGDLS and CDR2 is YYNGEE. V was pared by 4 bases and J by 0 bases, with 10 bases between. The CDR3 length is 15 residues. In DNA, the CDR3 is TGTGCCAGCAGCCGGACCTCTGCAACTAATGAAAAACTGTTTTTT. It encodes CASSRTSATNEKLFF.

This clonotype rates as medium-sized. The chain is built from TRBV9 and TRBJ1-3, with D uncertain. CDR3 size: 14 residues. V was trimmed by 0 bases and J by 5 bases, leaving 9 bases between them. In germline, CDR1 is SGDLS, CDR2 YYNGEE. The chain's CDR3 is CASSVDHDRNTIYF. In nucleotides, the CDR3 is TGTGCCAGCAGCGTAGACCATGACCGAAACACCATATATTTT.

This clonotype was counted many times. The rearrangement links TRBV9 to TRBJ1-6; D unresolved. The CDR3 is 14 amino acids. CDR1 is SGDLS, CDR2 YYNGEE, per germline. Trimming shortened V by 0 bases and J by 5 bases, and 6 bases separated the two germline ends. The CDR3 sequence: CASSVEQNNSPLHF. The CDR3 region has the DNA TGTGCCAGCAGCGTAGAACAGAATAATTCACCCCTCCACTTT. Supplemented by reference TRBV9 and TRBJ1-6, the full variable domain reads DSGVTQTPKHLITATGQRVTLRCSPRSGDLSVYWYQQSLDQGLQFLIQYYNGEERAKGNILERFSAQQFPDLHSELNLSSLELGDSALYFCASSVEQNNSPLHFGNGTRLTVT.

This clonotype came up many times. This sequence joins TRBV9 and TRBJ2-3; D ambiguous. V was cut by 2 bases and J by 0 bases, with 16 bases left in between. The CDR3 runs 17 residues. Germline V gives CDR1 SGDLS, CDR2 YYNGEE. Here the CDR3 DNA reads TGTGCCAGCAGCGTGGGTGCCGGTCACCAAAGCACAGATACGCAGTATTTT. Protein product: CASSVGAGHQSTDTQYF.

This clonotype is labeled medium-sized. The rearrangement links TRBV9 to TRBJ2-2; D call uncertain. V was shortened by 3 bases and J by 6 bases, with 9 bases between the two germline ends. The germline V gene has CDR1 SGDLS and CDR2 YYNGEE. This CDR3 has 13 amino acids. CDR3 bases: TGTGCCAGCAGCGGGTCCAGCTCCGGGGAGCTGTTTTTT. It encodes CASSGSSSGELFF.

This clonotype showed up many times. The chain links TRBV9 to TRBJ2-1; D remains ambiguous. V lost 3 bases to trimming and J lost 2 bases, with 15 bases between them. Germline V gene lookup returns CDR1 SGDLS and CDR2 YYNGEE. The CDR3 sequence is 16 residues long. The DNA for the CDR3 is TGTGCCAGCAGCGCAAGCCCGGAAAGAACCTACAATGAGCAGTTCTTC. It is translated as CASSASPERTYNEQFF.

The sample holds many counts of this clonotype. The chain links TRBV9 to TRBJ2-5; 8 bases are shared with TRBD2. The germline gives CDR1 SGDLS, CDR2 YYNGEE. Trimming took 0 bases from V and 2 from J; bases not matched to a gene: 6. The CDR3 is made up of 16 amino acids. In DNA, the CDR3 is TGTGCCAGCAGCGTAGCGGGGGGGACTGCGCAAGAGACCCAGTACTTC. It is translated as CASSVAGGTAQETQYF.

This clonotype was counted ten times or more. The J gene is TRBJ1-2, the V gene TRBV9, with 8 bases that match TRBD1. This CDR3 has 14 residues. Trimming cost V 4 bases and J 4 bases; bases outside gene matches: 6. CDR1 SGDLS and CDR2 YYNGEE come from the germline V gene. The CDR3 region has the DNA TGTGCCAGCAGCCCACAACAGGGGGTCTATGGCTACACCTTC. It is translated as CASSPQQGVYGYTF.

There are many counts of this clonotype. The chain is built from TRBV9 and TRBJ1-1; D gene unclear. CDR1 and CDR2 (germline): SGDLS, YYNGEE. Between the trimmed V and J ends, which lost 4 bases and 1 base, there was a span of 8 bases. The CDR3 is 13 amino acids. The CDR3 region is CASSPHKNTEAFF. The CDR3, as DNA: TGTGCCAGCAGCCCGCATAAGAACACTGAAGCTTTCTTT. Drawing the rest from reference TRBV9 and TRBJ1-1, the complete variable domain is DSGVTQTPKHLITATGQRVTLRCSPRSGDLSVYWYQQSLDQGLQFLIQYYNGEERAKGNILERFSAQQFPDLHSELNLSSLELGDSALYFCASSPHKNTEAFFGQGTRLTVV.

There are many counts of this clonotype. The chain combines TRBV9 with TRBJ1-3; no reliable D call. V was trimmed by 0 bases and J by 4 bases, leaving 11 bases between them. This CDR3 is built from 15 residues. Looked up from germline, CDR1 is SGDLS and CDR2 is YYNGEE. DNA for the CDR3: TGTGCCAGCAGCGTAGGAGGGCAGGAGGGAAACACCATATATTTT. Translating gives CASSVGGQEGNTIYF.

This clonotype was recorded many times. The chain uses TRBV9 and TRBJ2-2; 10 bases are a match to TRBD2. V trimming: 1 base; J trimming: 6 bases; junction bases outside the gene matches: 9. Germline loops: CDR1 SGDLS, CDR2 YYNGEE. The CDR3 extends over 17 amino acids. The CDR3 loop reads CASSVSPGTSAPGELFF. DNA for the CDR3: TGTGCCAGCAGCGTATCCCCCGGGACTAGCGCCCCCGGGGAGCTGTTTTTT. The full variable domain, in which reference TRBV9 and TRBJ2-2 provide the parts outside the CDR3, is DSGVTQTPKHLITATGQRVTLRCSPRSGDLSVYWYQQSLDQGLQFLIQYYNGEERAKGNILERFSAQQFPDLHSELNLSSLELGDSALYFCASSVSPGTSAPGELFFGEGSRLTVL.